This record looks at one T cell receptor beta chain sequence and its context. What antigen it recognizes has not been identified. No clone much larger than this one lies a single base away; base qualities are absent. The CDR3 covers 15 residues, taking in both the cysteine and the phenylalanine. CDR3 DNA only is kept here, 45 bases in frame from base 1. According to the germline V gene, CDR1 reads SGHTA and CDR2 reads FQGTGA. Trimming costs V 4 bases and J 4 bases, and their ends lie 14 bases apart. The sample belongs to a study of identifying expanded T cells in peripheral blood (dated by TCRdb to the late 2010s). About the full investigation: Separate aliquots of the same genomic DNA pool were sequenced to produce technical replicates, and four replicates were compared in pairs.

TCRbeta CDR3 regions were profiled with the immunoSEQ Assay using bias-controlled multiplex PCR amplification of genomic DNA. The paper's data handling went like this. To quantify the absolute abundance of each unique TCRbeta CDR3 region, the sequences were collapsed and filtered. Two models were used to test differential abundance: a binomial model (Fisher-equivalent) and a beta-binomial model that adds time-dependent variance fitted from healthy donors. Clones with fewer than 5 combined templates were excluded, and clones with Benjamini-Hochberg FDR below 0.01 were called differentially abundant. Using the form v = (b*log(k)+a)^2, the beta-binomial variance was modeled as a function of the total template count across the two samples. Drawn from immuneACCESS, this table holds only the in-frame rearrangements with V and J called that TCRdb kept. Clones are partly lost; checked studies trace under half to an unresolved V gene and leave the rest unexplained. From that table come the V and J calls and clone size; the DNA was used to work out D and trimming. The sample has under 150,000 clones on record, more than 75% of them singletons. More than 2.5% of the sample is held by the ten biggest clonotypes.

The full study reports these points: The beta-binomial model significantly reduced the number of clones called differentially abundant and the false-positive rate across all healthy-donor time intervals. The binomial model flagged roughly 1.3 differentially abundant clones between technical replicates but 15 to 17 over roughly two weeks and over 18 over around four weeks. For all healthy donors, the variance in clone template counts between approximately 2-week samples rose significantly as total template count increased. It was expected by the authors that biological variance in healthy repertoires might increase further over much longer intervals, such as months to years.

During the collection period, no infections or other immune events were recorded for the healthy donors. To calibrate time-dependent variance in a beta-binomial model of T-cell clone differential abundance, blood repertoires from healthy donors were used as a training cohort. The training cohort comprised approximately 10 healthy donors, 3 female and 7 male. On average the donors were around 41 years old, and their ages spanned roughly 29 to 64 years. Whole blood from each healthy donor was obtained from a commercial supplier and was collected at three time points around 13 days apart. For immunosequencing, genomic DNA was extracted from unsorted whole blood.

The sequence was obtained from a person aged 18 to 70 in good health. The chain couples TRBV7-3 to TRBJ2-1; the D gene is perhaps TRBD1 or TRBD2, as each covers 5 bases. Sequences were obtained from blood. CDR3 reads: CASSSRDARYNEQFF. The DNA sequence is given as TGTGCCAGCAGCTCCCGGGACGCCAGATACAATGAGCAGTTCTTC.